These T cell receptor beta chains were read from a single sample in a study of patients and donors after allogeneic stem cell transplantation. TCRdb re-derived calls from the RT-PCR reads in MiXCR, one entry per CDR3 protein. In the table there are 70,000 to 75,000 distinct CDR3 sequences, 26% of which are singletons. The material sequenced was blood, either unsorted or a sorted T cell fraction (not recorded which). These receptor sequences come from a human donor who was either an allogeneic HSCT recipient or a stem cell or donor lymphocyte infusion donor (not recorded which). It is not recorded whose cells these are; they may come from a transplant donor. CDR3s leave out the opening cysteine and the closing phenylalanine or tryptophan.

>TRBJ1-1|TRBV7-2
ASSLAPQNTEAF
>TRBJ2-1|TRBV12-3/TRBV12-4
ASSLPTGTSGGGEQF
>TRBJ1-2|TRBV29-1
SVQGGYGYT
>TRBJ2-3|TRBV30
AWRLGATDTQY
>TRBJ1-1|TRBV20-1
SARSDRMNTEAF
>TRBJ1-2|TRBV5-6
ASSFAGASGYT
>TRBJ1-2|TRBV5-1
ASSLGQSGYT
>TRBJ1-1|TRBV3-1
ASSPQNTEAF
>TRBJ2-1|TRBV4-1
ASSQDVPSFYNEQF
>TRBJ2-1|TRBV7-9
ASSPRGSLYNEQF
>TRBJ1-1|TRBV7-9
ASSSLSVGTEAF
>TRBJ1-1|TRBV3-1
ASSHRDSEAF
>TRBJ2-7|TRBV20-1
SARMWTLANYEQY
>TRBJ2-3|TRBV5-1
ASSPPGADTQY
>TRBJ2-1|TRBV7-2
ASSLDTYNEQF
>TRBJ1-5|TRBV6-5
ASSSGGLKPQH
>TRBJ2-3|TRBV18
ASSPVSTDTQY
>TRBJ1-1|TRBV20-1
SASIRNTEAF
>TRBJ2-5|TRBV28
ASSLLGEGSWNQETQY
>TRBJ1-1|TRBV29-1
SVKTGVNTEAF
>TRBJ2-1|TRBV20-1
SACPLSGTNEQF
>TRBJ2-7|TRBV7-9
ASSLAQGGGQY
>TRBJ2-2|TRBV25-1
ASSELATLGTGELF
>TRBJ1-4|TRBV2
ASRAGGGNEKLF
>TRBJ2-1|TRBV12-3/TRBV12-4
ASSPLGGWYNEQF
>TRBJ2-2|TRBV7-2
ASSWGTGELF
>TRBJ2-5|TRBV19
ASQAPGSGETQY
>TRBJ1-2|TRBV12-3/TRBV12-4
ASTHIPGGGGYT
>TRBJ1-2|TRBV2
ASSGQGYGYT
>TRBJ2-7|TRBV12-3/TRBV12-4
ASSPNEPGLAGGEQY
>TRBJ1-2|TRBV5-6
ASSLPRQEPYGYT
>TRBJ2-1|TRBV6-6
ATRGTGTSGEQF
>TRBJ2-5|TRBV5-5
ASSRGQTQETQY
>TRBJ1-3|TRBV5-5
ASSLRGLRDSSGNTIY
>TRBJ1-1|TRBV20-1
SAPFNTEAF
>TRBJ2-1|TRBV3-1
ASSRPSGSSYNEQF
>TRBJ2-3|TRBV7-8
ASSSGLAGPPLRLDTQY
>TRBJ1-1|TRBV10-3
AISEGRRVNTEAF
>TRBJ2-5|TRBV4-1
ASSHEPDRGTQY
>TRBJ1-1|TRBV7-9
ASSPGTANTEAF
>TRBJ2-5|TRBV3-1
ASSQGGSEETQY
>TRBJ2-1|TRBV11-2
ASSLVWDSFWNEQF
>TRBJ2-5|TRBV5-1
ASRWTGHQETQY
>TRBJ1-5|TRBV15
ATSTYSNQPQH
>TRBJ1-3|TRBV5-1
ASSLVGFSSGNTIY
>TRBJ2-1|TRBV28
ASSLAGGPIEQF
>TRBJ2-3|TRBV7-9
ASSSRHSRGTDTQY
>TRBJ1-4|TRBV10-3
AISVRQGNEKLF
>TRBJ2-3|TRBV20-1
SAIWTSTDTQY
>TRBJ2-2|TRBV5-6
ASSFGGGPKGPGELF
>TRBJ1-1|TRBV12-3/TRBV12-4
ASSPTPDRATEAF
>TRBJ2-5|TRBV7-2
ASSKTGALSRETQY
>TRBJ1-5|TRBV20-1
SARDLGRFDQPQH
>TRBJ2-3|TRBV6-5
ASSYADTQY
>TRBJ2-7|TRBV4-1
ASSRLGVTYEQY
>TRBJ2-2|TRBV7-3
ASSPPTGPPLF
>TRBJ2-1|TRBV20-1
SAQSYRGLTINEQF
>TRBJ2-7|TRBV20-1
SARDSAYEQY
>TRBJ1-1|TRBV12-3/TRBV12-4
ASSFNWKAF